Sequencing of this T cell receptor beta chain was carried out in a study of blood T cell repertoires in COVID-19. Clones were read by immunoSEQ multiplex PCR, and TCRdb kept only the in-frame ones, dropping some. The sample contains some 670,000 clones, 70% to 90% of which appear only once. Trimming removed 4 bases from V and 6 bases from J; junction bases left unmatched: 4. The length of the CDR3 is 14 residues. Germline loops: CDR1 SGHRS, CDR2 YFSETQ. The gene calls are TRBV5-1 and TRBJ1-2, with 12 nucleotides matching TRBD1. The sequence derives from a young woman with acute or convalescent COVID-19. Sequencing was carried out using peripheral blood. The CDR3 loop reads CASSPGTGGHGYTF. The CDR3 DNA reads TGCGCCAGCAGCCCCGGGACAGGGGGCCATGGCTACACCTTC.